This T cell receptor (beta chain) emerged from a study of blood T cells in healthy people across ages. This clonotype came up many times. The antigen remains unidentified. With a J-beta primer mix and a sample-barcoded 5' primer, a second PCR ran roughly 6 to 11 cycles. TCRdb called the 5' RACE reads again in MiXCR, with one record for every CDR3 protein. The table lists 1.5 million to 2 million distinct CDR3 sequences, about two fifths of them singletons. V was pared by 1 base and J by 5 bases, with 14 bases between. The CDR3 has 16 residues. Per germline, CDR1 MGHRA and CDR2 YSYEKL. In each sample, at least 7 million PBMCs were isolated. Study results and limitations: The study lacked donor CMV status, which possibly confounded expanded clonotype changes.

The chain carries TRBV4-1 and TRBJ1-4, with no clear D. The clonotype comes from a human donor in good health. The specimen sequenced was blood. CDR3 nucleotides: TGCGCCAGCAGCCAAGGAAGAAAGGTCCAGAATGAAAAACTGTTTTTT. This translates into CASSQGRKVQNEKLFF.